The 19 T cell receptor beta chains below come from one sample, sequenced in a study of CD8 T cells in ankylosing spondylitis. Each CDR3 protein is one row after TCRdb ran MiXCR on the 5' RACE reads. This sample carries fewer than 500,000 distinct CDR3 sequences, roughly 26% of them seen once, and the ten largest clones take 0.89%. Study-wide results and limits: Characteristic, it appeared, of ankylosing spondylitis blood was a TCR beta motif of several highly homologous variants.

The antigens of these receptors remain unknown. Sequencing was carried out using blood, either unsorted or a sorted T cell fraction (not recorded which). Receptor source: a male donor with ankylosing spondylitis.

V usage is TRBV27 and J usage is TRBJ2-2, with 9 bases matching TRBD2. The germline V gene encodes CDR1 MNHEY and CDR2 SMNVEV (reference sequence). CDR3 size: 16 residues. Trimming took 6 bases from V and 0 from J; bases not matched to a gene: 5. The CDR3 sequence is CASRRTSAANTGELFF. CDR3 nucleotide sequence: TGTGCCAGCAGGAGGACTAGCGCCGCGAACACCGGGGAGCTGTTTTTT.

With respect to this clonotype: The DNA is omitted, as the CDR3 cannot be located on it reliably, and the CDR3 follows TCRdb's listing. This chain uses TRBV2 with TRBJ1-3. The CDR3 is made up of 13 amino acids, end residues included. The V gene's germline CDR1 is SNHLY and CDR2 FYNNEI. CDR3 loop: CASSTSSGNTIYF.

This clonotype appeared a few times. The CDR3 nucleotides read TGTGCCAGCAGCCACCTTAGCGCAAATGAGCAGTTCTTC. Its protein product is CASSHLSANEQFF. V usage is TRBV5-6 and J usage is TRBJ2-1, with D possibly matching TRBD2 (5 bases). CDR1 and CDR2 (germline): SGHDT, YYEEEE. The CDR3 totals 13 residues. Trimming took 4 bases from V and 7 from J, leaving 12 bases between them. The complete variable domain, with remaining parts taken from reference TRBV5-6 and TRBJ2-1, reads DAGVTQSPTHLIKTRGQQVTLRCSPKSGHDTVSWYQQALGQGPQFIFQYYEEEERQRGNFPDRFSGHQFPNYSSELNVNALLLGDSALYLCASSHLSANEQFFGPGTRLTVL.

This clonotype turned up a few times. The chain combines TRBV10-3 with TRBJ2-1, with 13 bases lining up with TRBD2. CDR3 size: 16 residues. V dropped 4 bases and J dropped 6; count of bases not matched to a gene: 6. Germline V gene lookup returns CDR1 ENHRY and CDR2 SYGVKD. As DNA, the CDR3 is TGTGCCATCAGTGGACTACTAGCGGGAGGGGGCAATGAGCAGTTCTTC. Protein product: CAISGLLAGGGNEQFF.

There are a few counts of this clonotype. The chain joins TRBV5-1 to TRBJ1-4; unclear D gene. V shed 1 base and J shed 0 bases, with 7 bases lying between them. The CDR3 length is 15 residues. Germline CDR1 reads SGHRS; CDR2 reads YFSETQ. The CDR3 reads CASSLMGTTNEKLFF. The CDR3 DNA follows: TGCGCCAGCAGCTTGATGGGAACAACTAATGAAAAACTGTTTTTT.

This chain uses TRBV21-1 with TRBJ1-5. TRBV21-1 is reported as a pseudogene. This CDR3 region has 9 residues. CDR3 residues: CASYQPQHF. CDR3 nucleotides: TGTGCCAGCTATCAGCCCCAGCATTTT.

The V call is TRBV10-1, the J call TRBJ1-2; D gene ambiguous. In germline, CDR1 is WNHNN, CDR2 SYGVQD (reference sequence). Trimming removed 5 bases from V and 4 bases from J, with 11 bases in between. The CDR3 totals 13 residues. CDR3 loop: CASSSDVRYGYTF. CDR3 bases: TGCGCCAGCAGTAGCGACGTCCGCTATGGCTACACCTTC.

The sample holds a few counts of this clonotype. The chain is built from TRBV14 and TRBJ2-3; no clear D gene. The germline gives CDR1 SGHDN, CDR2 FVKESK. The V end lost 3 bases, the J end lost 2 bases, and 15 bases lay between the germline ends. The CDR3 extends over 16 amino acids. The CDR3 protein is CASSHAGPGLTDTQYF. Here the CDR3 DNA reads TGTGCCAGCAGCCACGCAGGCCCGGGCCTCACAGATACGCAGTATTTT.

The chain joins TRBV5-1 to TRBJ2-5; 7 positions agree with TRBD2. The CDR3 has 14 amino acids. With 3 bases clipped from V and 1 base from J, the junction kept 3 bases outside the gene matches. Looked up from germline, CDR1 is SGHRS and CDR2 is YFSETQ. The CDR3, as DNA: TGCGCCAGCAGCTGGGAGGGGTTCCAAGAGACCCAGTACTTC. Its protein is CASSWEGFQETQYF.

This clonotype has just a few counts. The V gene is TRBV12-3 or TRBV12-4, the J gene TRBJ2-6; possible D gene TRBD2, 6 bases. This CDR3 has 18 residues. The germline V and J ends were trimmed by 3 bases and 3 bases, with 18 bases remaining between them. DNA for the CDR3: TGTGCCAGCAGTTTTCTGGGAGGTCCCCTGGGTGGGGCCAACGTCCTGACTTTC. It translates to CASSFLGGPLGGANVLTF.

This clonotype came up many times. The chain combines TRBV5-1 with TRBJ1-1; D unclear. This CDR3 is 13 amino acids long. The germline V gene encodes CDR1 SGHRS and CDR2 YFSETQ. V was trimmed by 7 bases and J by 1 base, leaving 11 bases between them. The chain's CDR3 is CASRISENTEAFF. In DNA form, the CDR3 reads TGCGCCAGCCGGATCTCCGAGAACACTGAAGCTTTCTTT.

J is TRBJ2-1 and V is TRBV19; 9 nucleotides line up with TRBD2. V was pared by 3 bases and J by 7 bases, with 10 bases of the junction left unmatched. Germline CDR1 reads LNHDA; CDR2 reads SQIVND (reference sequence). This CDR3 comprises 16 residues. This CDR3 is CASSILAGGPGNEQFF. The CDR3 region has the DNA TGTGCCAGTAGTATCCTGGCGGGAGGGCCTGGGAATGAGCAGTTCTTC. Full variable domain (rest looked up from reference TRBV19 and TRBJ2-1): DGGITQSPKYLFRKEGQNVTLSCEQNLNHDAMYWYRQDPGQGLRLIYYSQIVNDFQKGDIAEGYSVSREKKESFPLTVTSAQKNPTAFYLCASSILAGGPGNEQFFGPGTRLTVL.

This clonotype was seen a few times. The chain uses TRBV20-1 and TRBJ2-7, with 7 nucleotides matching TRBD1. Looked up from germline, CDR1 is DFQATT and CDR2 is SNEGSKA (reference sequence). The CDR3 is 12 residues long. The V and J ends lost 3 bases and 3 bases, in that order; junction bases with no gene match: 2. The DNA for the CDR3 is TGCAGTGCTAGGGGACAGTACTACGAGCAGTACTTC. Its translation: CSARGQYYEQYF.

CDR3 protein: CASSLRMGEGYNEQFF. The DNA of the CDR3 is TGTGCCAGCAGCTTAAGAATGGGGGAGGGTTACAATGAGCAGTTCTTC. This rearrangement joins TRBV7-2 to TRBJ2-1, with 7 bases aligning to TRBD2. V trimming: 2 bases; J trimming: 4 bases; junction bases outside the gene matches: 8. This CDR3 spans 16 amino acids. Per the germline V gene, CDR1 is SGHTA and CDR2 is FQGNSA.

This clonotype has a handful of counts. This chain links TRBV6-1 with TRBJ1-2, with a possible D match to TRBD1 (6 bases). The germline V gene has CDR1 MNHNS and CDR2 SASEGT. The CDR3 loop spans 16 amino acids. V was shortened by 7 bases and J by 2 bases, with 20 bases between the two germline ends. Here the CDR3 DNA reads TGTGCCAGCATCCCACGGGGGGACACTGGAAACTATGGCTACACCTTC. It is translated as CASIPRGDTGNYGYTF.

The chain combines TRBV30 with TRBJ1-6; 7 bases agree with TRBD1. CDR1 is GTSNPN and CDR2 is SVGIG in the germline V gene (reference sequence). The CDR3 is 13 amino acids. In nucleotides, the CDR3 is TGTGCAACACGACAGGGCAACAATTCACCCCTCCACTTT. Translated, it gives CATRQGNNSPLHF.

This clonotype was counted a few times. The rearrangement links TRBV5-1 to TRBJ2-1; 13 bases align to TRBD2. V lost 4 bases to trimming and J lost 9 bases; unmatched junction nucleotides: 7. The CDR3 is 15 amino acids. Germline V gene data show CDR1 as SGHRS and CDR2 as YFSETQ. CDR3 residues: CASSPGTSGMVEQFF. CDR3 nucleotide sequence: TGCGCCAGCAGCCCAGGGACTAGCGGGATGGTTGAGCAGTTCTTC.

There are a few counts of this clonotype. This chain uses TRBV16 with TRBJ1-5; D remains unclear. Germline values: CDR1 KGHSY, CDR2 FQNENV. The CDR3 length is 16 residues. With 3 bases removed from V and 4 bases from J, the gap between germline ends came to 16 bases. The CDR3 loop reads CASSHTRGFKNQPQHF. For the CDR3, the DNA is TGTGCCAGCAGCCATACCCGGGGATTTAAAAATCAGCCCCAGCATTTT.

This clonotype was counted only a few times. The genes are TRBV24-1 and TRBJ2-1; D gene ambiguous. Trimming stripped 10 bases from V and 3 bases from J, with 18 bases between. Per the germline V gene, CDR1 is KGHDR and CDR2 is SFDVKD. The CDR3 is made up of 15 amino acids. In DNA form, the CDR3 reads TGTGCCACGGCGGAGTCTACGAGATACTACAATGAGCAGTTCTTC. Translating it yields CATAESTRYYNEQFF.